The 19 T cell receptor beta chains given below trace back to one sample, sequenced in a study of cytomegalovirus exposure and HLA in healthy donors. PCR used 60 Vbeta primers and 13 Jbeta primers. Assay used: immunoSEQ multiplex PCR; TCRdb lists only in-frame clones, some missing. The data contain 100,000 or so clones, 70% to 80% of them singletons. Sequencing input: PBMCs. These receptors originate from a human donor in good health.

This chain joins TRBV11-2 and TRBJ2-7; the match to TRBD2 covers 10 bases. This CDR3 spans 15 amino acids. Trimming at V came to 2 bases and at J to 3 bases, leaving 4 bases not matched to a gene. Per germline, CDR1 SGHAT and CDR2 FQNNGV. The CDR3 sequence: CASSLSPSGGYEQYF. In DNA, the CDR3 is TGTGCCAGCAGCTTATCCCCTAGCGGGGGCTACGAGCAGTACTTC.

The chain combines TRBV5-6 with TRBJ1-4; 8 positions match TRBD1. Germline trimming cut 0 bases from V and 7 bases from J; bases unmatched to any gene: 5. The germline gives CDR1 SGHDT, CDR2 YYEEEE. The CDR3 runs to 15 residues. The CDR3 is CASSLVGTGVEKLFF. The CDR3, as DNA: TGTGCCAGCAGCTTGGTGGGGACAGGAGTTGAAAAACTGTTTTTT.

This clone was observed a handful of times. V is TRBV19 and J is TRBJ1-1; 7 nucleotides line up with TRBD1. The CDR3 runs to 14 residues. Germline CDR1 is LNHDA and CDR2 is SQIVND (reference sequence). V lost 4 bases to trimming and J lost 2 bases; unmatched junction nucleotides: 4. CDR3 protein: CASSSGTANTEAFF. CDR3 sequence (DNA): TGTGCCAGTAGTAGCGGGACAGCTAACACTGAAGCTTTCTTT.

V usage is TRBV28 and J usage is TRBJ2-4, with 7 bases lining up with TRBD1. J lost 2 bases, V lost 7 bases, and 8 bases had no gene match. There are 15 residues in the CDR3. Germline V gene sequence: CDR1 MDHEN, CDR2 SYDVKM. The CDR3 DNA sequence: TGTGCCAGCACTAGACAGGGTGGTTCCAAAAACATTCAGTACTTC. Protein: CASTRQGGSKNIQYF.

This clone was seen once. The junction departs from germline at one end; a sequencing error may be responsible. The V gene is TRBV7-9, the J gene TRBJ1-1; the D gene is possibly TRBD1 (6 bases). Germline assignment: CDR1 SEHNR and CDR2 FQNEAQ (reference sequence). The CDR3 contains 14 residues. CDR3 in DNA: TGTGCCAACAGCTTAGCGGGGACATACACTGAAGCTTTCTTT. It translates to CANSLAGTYTEAFF.

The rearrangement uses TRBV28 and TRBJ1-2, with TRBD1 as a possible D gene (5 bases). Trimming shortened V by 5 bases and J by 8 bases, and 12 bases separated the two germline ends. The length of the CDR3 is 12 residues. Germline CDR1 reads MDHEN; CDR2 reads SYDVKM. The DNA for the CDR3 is TGTGCCAGCAGTCCAGGGCTGGGGGGCTACACCTTC. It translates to CASSPGLGGYTF.

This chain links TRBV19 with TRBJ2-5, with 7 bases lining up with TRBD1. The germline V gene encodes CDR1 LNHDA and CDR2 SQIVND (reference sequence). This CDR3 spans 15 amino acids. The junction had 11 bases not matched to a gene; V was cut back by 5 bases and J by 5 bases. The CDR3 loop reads CASSVTGTAEETQYF. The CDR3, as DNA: TGTGCCAGTAGTGTCACCGGGACAGCAGAGGAGACCCAGTACTTC.

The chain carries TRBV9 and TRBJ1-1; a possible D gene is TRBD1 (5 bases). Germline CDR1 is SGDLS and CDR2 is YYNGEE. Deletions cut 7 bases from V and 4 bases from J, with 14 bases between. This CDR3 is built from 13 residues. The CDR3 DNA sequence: TGTGCCAGCCTTGACCCAGGGCGCACTGAAGCTTTCTTT. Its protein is CASLDPGRTEAFF.

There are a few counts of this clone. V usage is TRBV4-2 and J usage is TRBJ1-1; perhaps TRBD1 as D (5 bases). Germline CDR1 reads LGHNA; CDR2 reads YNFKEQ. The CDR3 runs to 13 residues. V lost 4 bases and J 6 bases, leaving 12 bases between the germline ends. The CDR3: CASSPRQSPEAFF. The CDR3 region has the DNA TGTGCCAGCAGCCCGCGACAGAGCCCTGAAGCTTTCTTT.

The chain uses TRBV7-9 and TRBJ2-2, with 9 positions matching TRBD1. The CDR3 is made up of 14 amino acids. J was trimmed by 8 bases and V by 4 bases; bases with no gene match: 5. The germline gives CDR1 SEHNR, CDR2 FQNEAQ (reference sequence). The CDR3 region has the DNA TGTGCCAGCAGCTCCTGGACAGGGGAAGGGGAGCTGTTTTTT. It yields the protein CASSSWTGEGELFF.

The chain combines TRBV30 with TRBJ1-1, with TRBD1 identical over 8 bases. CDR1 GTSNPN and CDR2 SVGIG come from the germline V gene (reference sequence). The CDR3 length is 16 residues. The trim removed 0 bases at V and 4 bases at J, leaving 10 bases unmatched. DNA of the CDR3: TGTGCCTGGAGTGTATTACAGGGGGTCTGGAGCACTGAAGCTTTCTTT. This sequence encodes CAWSVLQGVWSTEAFF.

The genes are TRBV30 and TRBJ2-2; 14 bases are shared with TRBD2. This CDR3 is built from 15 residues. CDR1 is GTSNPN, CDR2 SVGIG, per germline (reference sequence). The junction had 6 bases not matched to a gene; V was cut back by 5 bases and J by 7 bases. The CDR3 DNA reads TGTGCCTGGCAGGGACTAGCGGGAGTTAACGGGGAGCTGTTTTTT. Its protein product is CAWQGLAGVNGELFF.

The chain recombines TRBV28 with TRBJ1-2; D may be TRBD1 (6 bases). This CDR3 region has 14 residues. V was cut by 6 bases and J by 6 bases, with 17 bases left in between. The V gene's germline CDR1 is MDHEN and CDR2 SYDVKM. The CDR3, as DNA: TGTGCCAGCAGCACCACAGGGACTAAGCATGGCTACACCTTC. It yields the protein CASSTTGTKHGYTF.

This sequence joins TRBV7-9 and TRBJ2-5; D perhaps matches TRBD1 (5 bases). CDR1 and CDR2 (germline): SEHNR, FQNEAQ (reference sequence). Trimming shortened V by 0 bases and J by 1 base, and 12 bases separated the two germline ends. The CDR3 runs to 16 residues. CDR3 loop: CASSLAGRPPQETQYF. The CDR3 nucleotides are TGTGCCAGCAGCTTAGCGGGGCGACCTCCCCAAGAGACCCAGTACTTC.

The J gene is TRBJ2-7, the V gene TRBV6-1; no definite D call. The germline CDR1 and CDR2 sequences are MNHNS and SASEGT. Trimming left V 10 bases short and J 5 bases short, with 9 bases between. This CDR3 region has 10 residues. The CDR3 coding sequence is TGTGCCACCTCGGTCAACGAGCAGTACTTC. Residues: CATSVNEQYF.

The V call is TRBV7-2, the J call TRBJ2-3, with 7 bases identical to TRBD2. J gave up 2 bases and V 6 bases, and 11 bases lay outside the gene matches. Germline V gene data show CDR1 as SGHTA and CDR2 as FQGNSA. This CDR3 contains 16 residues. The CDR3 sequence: CASRKTGGIPTDTQYF. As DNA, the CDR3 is TGTGCCAGCAGAAAAACGGGGGGTATCCCCACAGATACGCAGTATTTT. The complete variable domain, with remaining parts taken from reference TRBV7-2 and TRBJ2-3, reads GAGVSQSPSNKVTEKGKDVELRCDPISGHTALYWYRQSLGQGLEFLIYFQGNSAPDKSGLPSDRFSAERTGGSVSTLTIQRTQQEDSAVYLCASRKTGGIPTDTQYFGPGTRLTVL.

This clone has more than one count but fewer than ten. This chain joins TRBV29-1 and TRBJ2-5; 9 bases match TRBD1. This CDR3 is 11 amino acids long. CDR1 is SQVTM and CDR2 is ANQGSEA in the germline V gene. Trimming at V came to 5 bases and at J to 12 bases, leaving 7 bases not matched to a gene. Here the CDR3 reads CSVSLGQGEYF. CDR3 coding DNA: TGCAGCGTTAGTCTGGGACAGGGCGAGTACTTC.

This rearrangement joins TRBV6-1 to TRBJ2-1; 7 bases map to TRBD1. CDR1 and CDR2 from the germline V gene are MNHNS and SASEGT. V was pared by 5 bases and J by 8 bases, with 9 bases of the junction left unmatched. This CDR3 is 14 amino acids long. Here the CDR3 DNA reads TGTGCCAGCAGTTTCGGACAGGTCAACGATGAGCAGTTCTTC. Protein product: CASSFGQVNDEQFF.

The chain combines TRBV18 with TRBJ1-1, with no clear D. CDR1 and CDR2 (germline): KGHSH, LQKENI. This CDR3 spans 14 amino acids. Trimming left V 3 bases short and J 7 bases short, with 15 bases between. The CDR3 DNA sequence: TGTGCCAGCTCACCCCCGGGAGGCCGCAATGAAGCTTTCTTT. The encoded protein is CASSPPGGRNEAFF.